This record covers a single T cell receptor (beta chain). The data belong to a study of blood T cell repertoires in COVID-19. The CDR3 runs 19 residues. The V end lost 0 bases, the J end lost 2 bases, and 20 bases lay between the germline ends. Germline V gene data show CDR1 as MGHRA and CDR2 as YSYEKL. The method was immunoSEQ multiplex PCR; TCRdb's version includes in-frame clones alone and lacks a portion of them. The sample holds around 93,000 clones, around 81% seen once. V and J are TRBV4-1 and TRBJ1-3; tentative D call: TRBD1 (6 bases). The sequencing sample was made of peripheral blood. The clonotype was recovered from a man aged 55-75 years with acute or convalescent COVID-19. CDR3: CASSQESPGGHKAGNTIYF. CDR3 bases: TGCGCCAGCAGCCAAGAGTCCCCTGGGGGCCATAAGGCTGGAAACACCATATATTTT.